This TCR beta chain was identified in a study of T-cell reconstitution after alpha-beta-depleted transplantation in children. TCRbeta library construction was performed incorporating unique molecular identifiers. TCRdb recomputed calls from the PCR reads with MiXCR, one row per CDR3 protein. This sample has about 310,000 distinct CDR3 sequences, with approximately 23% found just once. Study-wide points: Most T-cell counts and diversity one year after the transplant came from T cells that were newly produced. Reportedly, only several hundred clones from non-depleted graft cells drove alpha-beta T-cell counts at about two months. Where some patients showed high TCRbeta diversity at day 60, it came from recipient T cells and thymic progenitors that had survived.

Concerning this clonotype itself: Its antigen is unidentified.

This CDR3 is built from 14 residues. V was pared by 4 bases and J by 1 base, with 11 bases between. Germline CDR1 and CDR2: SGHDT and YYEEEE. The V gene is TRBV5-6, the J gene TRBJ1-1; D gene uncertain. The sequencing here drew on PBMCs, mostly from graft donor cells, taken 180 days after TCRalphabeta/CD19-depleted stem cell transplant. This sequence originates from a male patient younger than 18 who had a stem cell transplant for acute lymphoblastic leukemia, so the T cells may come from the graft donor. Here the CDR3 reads CASSLGVGNTEAFF. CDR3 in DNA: TGTGCCAGCAGCCTCGGGGTCGGGAACACTGAAGCTTTCTTT.